Sequencing of this TCR beta chain was carried out in a study of cytomegalovirus exposure and HLA in healthy donors (TCRdb year 2017). About the study as a whole: An earlier analysis of roughly 500 of the donors reported over 250 Gb of sequence data and around 120 million unique TCR beta sequences obtained from roughly 180 million T cells. Approximately 300 gigabases of sequencing data and 80 million or so unique TCR sequences were included in an early release covering around 650 HLA-typed donors. The genetic ancestry cluster associated with self-reported Caucasian donors included 81% of the approximately 400 genotyped donors. The study aimed to test whether signatures of past pathogen exposure could be identified by cataloging public T cell receptors. The study profiled the T cell repertoires of some 610 subjects by immunosequencing and related them to cytomegalovirus serostatus. A separate validation cohort of roughly 110 different subjects was used in addition to the roughly 670-subject first cohort. High-throughput TCR immunosequencing, statistical association of individual TCRs with disease status, and machine learning were combined to predict cytomegalovirus infection status. A later analysis re-analyzed previously published TCR beta repertoires from 550 to 700 donors and added high-resolution HLA genotyping to study TCR occurrence patterns. Rather than using new phenotypic data, the later analysis identified candidate immune exposures from TCR beta sequences and from how often those sequences occurred across donors. In an earlier analysis of more than 550 of the donors, high-throughput TCR beta sequencing was used to judge whether each TCR beta V gene segment behaved as functional or pseudogenic. Alongside the repertoire data, information on donor age, sex, ethnicity and CMV serostatus was compiled. A later genetic analysis used genome-wide SNP genotypes for about three fifths of the 666 donors, treating that subset as a discovery cohort. All discovery cohort repertoires had been generated using a single sequencing platform. HLA typing included class I and class II loci at four-digit resolution. The number of typed donors differed by locus: 629-630 for A, B, C, DRB1 and DQB1; approximately 520 for DQA1; some 610 for DPA1; and around 470 for DPB1. A few DR-DQ haplotypes were handled as single units for association and clustering because linkage in the cohort was strong. Across 398 genotyped donors of the cohort, an average of about 240,000 unique TCR beta nucleotide sequences per donor were sequenced, and roughly 20% of those sequences were non-productive. The paper as a whole reports these results and caveats: A further reported finding was that TCR beta sequences accurately predicted the HLA-A and HLA-B alleles for most subjects in the first cohort. In a later genetic analysis, a missense DCLRE1C variant was associated with V-gene and J-gene trimming of TCR beta chains, and the association was replicated in an independent cohort. Across donors, most TCR sequences were observed very rarely, whereas some public TCRs were present in many individuals. The classifier was reported to diagnose cytomegalovirus status with high specificity and sensitivity in both the original and validation cohorts. The authors suggested that the approach could potentially be generalized to other disease states and immunological phenotypes. A cluster of highly shared sequence variants was judged likely to represent a technical artifact of the sequencing pipeline. Compared with equally common non-associated chains, HLA-associated TCR beta chains in a later analysis were more clonally expanded and had lower generation probabilities. Broadly in line with IMGT annotations, most TCR beta V segments showed up in productive rearrangements about 87% or about 30% of the time in an earlier analysis of several hundred of the donors. The study gave a list of 150 to 200 TCR beta chains associated with cytomegalovirus. When HLA alleles, especially DR and DQ, strongly co-occurred, TCR associations were difficult to assign to individual alleles. A later analysis found that TCR association rates varied across HLA loci, with DRB1 alleles showing the most associated TCRs and HLA-C alleles the fewest. Because the 87-base-pair reads could not distinguish some IMGT-functional V segments, including TRBV6-2 and TRBV6-3, those segments were excluded. Because counts were too low, 15 or so rarely observed V segments, including chromosome 9 orphons, were excluded from the earlier analysis of some 590 of the donors. Three of the identified cytomegalovirus-associated TCR beta chains were confirmed in vitro to be specific for cytomegalovirus antigens. According to a later analysis, most CMV-associated TCR beta chains appeared to be HLA-restricted, and the HLA associations seemed to be driven largely by CMV exposure. A later analysis reported that several top co-occurrence clusters appeared linked to parvovirus B19, influenza, CMV and Epstein-Barr virus. Specific HLA alleles were associated with 15,000 to 20,000 TCR beta sequences at a false discovery rate of 0.05 in a later analysis. Because HLA typing was unavailable for some donors at each locus, only the typed subset was used in association tests. In a later genetic analysis, fewer N-insertions in productive TCRs were reported among donors in an Asian-associated ancestry cluster than the approximately 710-donor mean. The cohort was sequenced for TCR beta chains only, and without alpha or paired-chain data the features that could be detected were limited. The only immune exposure information available for the cohort was CMV serostatus. The presence/absence analyses assumed that sequencing depth was roughly uniform across donors, and that assumption may not be true. Correlated functional status among segregating V segments might be attributable to linkage disequilibrium, but an unknown experimental factor could not be ruled out.

The CDR1 and CDR2 encoded by the germline V gene (reference sequence) are MNHEY and SMNVEV. Trimming at the junction amounts to 5 bases on V and 3 bases on J, and the germline ends lie 18 bases apart. Its CDR3 holds 16 amino acids, cysteine through phenylalanine. Only CDR3 DNA is held: 48 bases, read in frame from base 1. The cohort comprised 666 healthy bone marrow donors. Cohort members were all nominally healthy when sampled, although unrecorded immune exposures were likely present. The donor was CMV seronegative and belonged to the group of 350 to 400 seronegative cohort members. Every donor gave a peripheral blood sample, and the peripheral blood mononuclear cells from that sample were used for TCR beta sequencing. The Qiagen DNeasy Blood Extraction Kit was used to extract genomic DNA from the blood cell samples. Comment on this clone: Its cognate antigen has yet to be identified. Base-call qualities are not available, and no considerably larger clone is one nucleotide away.

Library method: the immunoSEQ multiplex PCR assay. The multiplex PCR relied on a mix of 60 forward primers for TCR Vbeta segments and 13 reverse primers for TCR Jbeta segments. Amplification of the CDR3 region of rearranged TCR beta genes was performed with a multiplex PCR assay on genomic DNA. The Illumina HiSeq System was used to sequence the amplified TCR beta libraries as 87-base-pair reads. Processing in the source paper ran as follows. In a later analysis, about 80 million unique TCR beta chains were counted across the approximately 640 repertoires, and some 10 million of these chains were shared by at least two donors. Raw reads were error-corrected and collapsed into unique sequences by a nearest-neighbor algorithm in which closely related sequences were merged to remove PCR and sequencing errors. CDR3 sequences were aligned to IMGT reference sequences to assign V, D and J gene segments. For a sequence to be retained, a match of at least six nucleotides to both a V gene segment and a J gene segment was required. A rearrangement counted as productive if the CDR3 had no stop codons and remained in frame with V and J, and every other rearrangement counted as non-productive. Following IMGT convention, CDR3 was defined as the stretch from the second conserved V-encoded cysteine to the conserved J-encoded phenylalanine. In an earlier analysis of more than 550 of the donors, sequences lacking an unambiguous match to a single V gene segment were excluded. An earlier analysis of a few hundred of the donors called V segments functional above 56.7% productive rearrangements and segregating when the between-donor standard deviation exceeded 5%. A statistical classification framework was developed to diagnose cytomegalovirus status using the catalog of TCR beta chain sequences. A later analysis assigned V and J genes by comparing TCR nucleotide sequences with IMGT/GENE-DB human TR gene sequences. The TCRdist pipeline was used in a later analysis to assign CDR3 sequences and most-parsimonious VDJ recombination scenarios. In a later analysis, every TCR beta chain was defined by the combination of its CDR3 amino acid sequence and its V-gene family, and reads without a unique V-gene family were dropped. In a later analysis, 500 to 700 highly shared, low-generation-probability nucleotide sequences were removed to address suspected cross-contamination and a sequencing artifact. In a later analysis, a clonal expansion index was calculated for each public chain from normalized within-repertoire ranks of inferred template counts. A later analysis computed generation probabilities with a VDJ recombination model fitted to out-of-frame rearrangements, and checked the results against IGoR. Hypergeometric tests were used in a later analysis to score TCR-TCR, TCR-HLA and TCR-CMV co-occurrence, with a repertoire-size bias correction applied to the TCR pairs. A later analysis estimated false discovery rates by permuting HLA or CMV assignments 20 times. A later analysis grouped co-occurring TCRs with DBSCAN, adding TCRdist sequence similarity when clustering within HLA-allele-positive subsets. Repertoires with fewer than 30,000 or more than 120,000 public chains, plus five repertoires with anomalous nucleotide sharing, were excluded from co-occurrence clustering. TCRdb re-hosts the immuneACCESS table, in-frame sequences only. Its copies lack some clones; in the studies checked, an unresolved V gene accounts for under half of them, and the cause for the rest is not known. V, J and clone size reflect that table, while D and trimming were determined from the DNA. The sample data list about 150,000 clones, and over 55% of these were observed just once. The ten largest make up around 2.2% of the sample.

This TCR was sampled from a man between 40 and 49 years old in good health and CMV-seronegative. In this chain, TRBV27 is recombined with TRBJ2-3, with the D gene not confidently named. Input material: PBMCs. The encoded CDR3 is CASSPQVLLRTDTQYF. The DNA reads TGTGCCAGCAGTCCCCAGGTCCTCCTTAGAACAGATACGCAGTATTTT.